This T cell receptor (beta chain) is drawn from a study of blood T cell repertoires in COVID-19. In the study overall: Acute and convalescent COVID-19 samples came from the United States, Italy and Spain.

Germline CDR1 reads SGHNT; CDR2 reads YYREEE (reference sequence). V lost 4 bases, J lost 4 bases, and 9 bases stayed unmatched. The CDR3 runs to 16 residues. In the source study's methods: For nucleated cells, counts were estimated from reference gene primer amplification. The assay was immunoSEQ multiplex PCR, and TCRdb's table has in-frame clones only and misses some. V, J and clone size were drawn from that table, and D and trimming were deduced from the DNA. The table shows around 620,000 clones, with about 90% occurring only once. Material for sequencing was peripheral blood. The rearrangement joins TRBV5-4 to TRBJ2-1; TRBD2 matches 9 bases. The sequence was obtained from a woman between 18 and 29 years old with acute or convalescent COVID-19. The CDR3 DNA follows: TGTGCCAGCAGCGCTAACCCTGGACTAGCGTACAATGAGCAGTTCTTC. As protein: CASSANPGLAYNEQFF.